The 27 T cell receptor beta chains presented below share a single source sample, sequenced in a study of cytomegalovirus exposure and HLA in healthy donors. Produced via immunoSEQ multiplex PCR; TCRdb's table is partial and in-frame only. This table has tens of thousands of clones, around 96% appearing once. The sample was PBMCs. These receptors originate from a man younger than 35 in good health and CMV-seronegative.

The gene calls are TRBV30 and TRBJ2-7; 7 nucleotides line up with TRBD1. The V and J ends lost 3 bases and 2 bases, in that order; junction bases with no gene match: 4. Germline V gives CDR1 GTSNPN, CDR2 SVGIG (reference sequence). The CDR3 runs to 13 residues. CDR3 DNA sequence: TGTGCCTGGAGCCCGACAGGGCCCTACGAGCAGTACTTC. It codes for CAWSPTGPYEQYF. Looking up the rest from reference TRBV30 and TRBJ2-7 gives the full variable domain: SQTIHQWPATLVQPVGSPLSLECTVEGTSNPNLYWYRQAAGRGLQLLFYSVGIGQISSEVPQNLSASRPQDRQFILSSKKLLLSDSGFYLCAWSPTGPYEQYFGPGTRLTVT.

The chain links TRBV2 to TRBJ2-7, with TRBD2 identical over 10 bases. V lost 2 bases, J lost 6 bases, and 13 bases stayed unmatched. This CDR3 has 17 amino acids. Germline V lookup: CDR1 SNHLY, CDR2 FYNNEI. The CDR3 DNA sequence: TGTGCCAGCAGTGAAATCCTGCTAGCGGGAGTAGTACGCGAGCAGTACTTC. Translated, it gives CASSEILLAGVVREQYF.

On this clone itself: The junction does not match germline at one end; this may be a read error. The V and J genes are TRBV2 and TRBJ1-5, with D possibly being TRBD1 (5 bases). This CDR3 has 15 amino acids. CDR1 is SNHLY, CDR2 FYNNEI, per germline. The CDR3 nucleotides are TGTGCCGGCAGTGAACAGCAGGGAGGGAATCAGCCCCAGCATTTT. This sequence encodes CAGSEQQGGNQPQHF.

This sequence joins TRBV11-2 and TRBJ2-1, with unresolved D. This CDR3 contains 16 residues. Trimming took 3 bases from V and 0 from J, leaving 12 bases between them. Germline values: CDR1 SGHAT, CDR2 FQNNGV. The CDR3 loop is CASSLGYSSSYNEQFF. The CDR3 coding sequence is TGTGCCAGCAGCTTGGGTTACTCTAGCTCCTACAATGAGCAGTTCTTC.

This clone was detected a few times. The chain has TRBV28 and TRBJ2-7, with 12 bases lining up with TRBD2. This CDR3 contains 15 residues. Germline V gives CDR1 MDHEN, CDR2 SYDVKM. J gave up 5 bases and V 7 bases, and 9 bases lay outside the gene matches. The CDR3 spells CASTPTSGSAHEQYF. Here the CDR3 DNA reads TGTGCCAGCACCCCGACTAGCGGGAGTGCCCACGAGCAGTACTTC.

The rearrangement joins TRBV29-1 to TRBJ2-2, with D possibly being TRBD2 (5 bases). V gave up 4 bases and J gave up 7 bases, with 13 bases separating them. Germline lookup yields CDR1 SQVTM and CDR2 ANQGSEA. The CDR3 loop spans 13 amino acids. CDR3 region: CSVGTRLSGELFF. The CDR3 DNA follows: TGCAGCGTTGGTACTAGATTGAGCGGGGAGCTGTTTTTT.

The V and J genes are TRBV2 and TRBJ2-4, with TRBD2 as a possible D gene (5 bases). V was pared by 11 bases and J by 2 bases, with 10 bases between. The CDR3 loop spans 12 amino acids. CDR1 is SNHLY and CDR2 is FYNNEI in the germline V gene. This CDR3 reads CAATGTKNIQYF. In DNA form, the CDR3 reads TGTGCCGCTACCGGGACCAAAAACATTCAGTACTTC.

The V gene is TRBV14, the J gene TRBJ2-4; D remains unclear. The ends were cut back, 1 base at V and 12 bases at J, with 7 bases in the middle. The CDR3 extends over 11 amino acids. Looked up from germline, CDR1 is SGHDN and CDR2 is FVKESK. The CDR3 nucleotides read TGTGCCAGCAGCCAAGGCCTCTATCAGTACTTC. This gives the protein CASSQGLYQYF.

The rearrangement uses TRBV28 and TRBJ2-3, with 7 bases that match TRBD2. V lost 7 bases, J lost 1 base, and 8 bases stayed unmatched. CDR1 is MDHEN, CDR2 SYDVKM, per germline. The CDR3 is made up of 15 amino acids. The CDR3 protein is CASNIGGSGTDTQYF. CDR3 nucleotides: TGTGCCAGCAATATTGGCGGGAGTGGCACAGATACGCAGTATTTT. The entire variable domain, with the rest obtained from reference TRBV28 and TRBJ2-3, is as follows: DVKVTQSSRYLVKRTGEKVFLECVQDMDHENMFWYRQDPGLGLRLIYFSYDVKMKEKGDIPEGYSVSREKKERFSLILESASTNQTSMYLCASNIGGSGTDTQYFGPGTRLTVL.

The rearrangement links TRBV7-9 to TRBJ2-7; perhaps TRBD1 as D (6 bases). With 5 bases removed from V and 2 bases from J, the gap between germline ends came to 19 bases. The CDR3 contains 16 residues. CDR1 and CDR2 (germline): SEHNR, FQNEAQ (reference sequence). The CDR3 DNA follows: TGTGCCAGCAGCCATAGCGCGACAGGCCGCACCTACGAGCAGTACTTC. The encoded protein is CASSHSATGRTYEQYF.

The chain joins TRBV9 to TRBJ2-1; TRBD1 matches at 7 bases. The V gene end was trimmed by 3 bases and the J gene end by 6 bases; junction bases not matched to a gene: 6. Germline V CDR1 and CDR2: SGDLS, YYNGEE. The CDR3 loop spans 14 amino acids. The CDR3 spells CASSGRQGANEQFF. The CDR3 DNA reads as TGTGCCAGCAGCGGACGACAGGGTGCCAATGAGCAGTTCTTC. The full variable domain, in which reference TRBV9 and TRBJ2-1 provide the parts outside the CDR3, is DSGVTQTPKHLITATGQRVTLRCSPRSGDLSVYWYQQSLDQGLQFLIQYYNGEERAKGNILERFSAQQFPDLHSELNLSSLELGDSALYFCASSGRQGANEQFFGPGTRLTVL.

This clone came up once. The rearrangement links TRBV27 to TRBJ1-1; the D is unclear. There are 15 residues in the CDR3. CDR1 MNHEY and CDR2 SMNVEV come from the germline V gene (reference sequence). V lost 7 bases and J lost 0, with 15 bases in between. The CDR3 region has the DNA TGTGCCAGCACCTTAATGGCCAACATGAACACTGAAGCTTTCTTT. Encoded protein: CASTLMANMNTEAFF.

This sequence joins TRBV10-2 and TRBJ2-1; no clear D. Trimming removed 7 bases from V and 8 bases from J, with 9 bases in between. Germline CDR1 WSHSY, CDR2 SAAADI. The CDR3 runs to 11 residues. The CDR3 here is CASTVQDEQFF. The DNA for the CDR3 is TGCGCCAGCACCGTCCAGGATGAGCAGTTCTTC.

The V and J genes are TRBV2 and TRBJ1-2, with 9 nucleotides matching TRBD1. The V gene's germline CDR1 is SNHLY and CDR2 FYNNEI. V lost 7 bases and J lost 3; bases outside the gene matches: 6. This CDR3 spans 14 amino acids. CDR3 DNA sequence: TGTGCCAGCATGGGGACAGGGAAGGACTATGGCTACACCTTC. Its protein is CASMGTGKDYGYTF. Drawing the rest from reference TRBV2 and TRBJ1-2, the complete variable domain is EPEVTQTPSHQVTQMGQEVILRCVPISNHLYFYWYRQILGQKVEFLVSFYNNEISEKSEIFDDQFSVERPDGSNFTLKIRSTKLEDSAMYFCASMGTGKDYGYTFGSGTRLTVV.

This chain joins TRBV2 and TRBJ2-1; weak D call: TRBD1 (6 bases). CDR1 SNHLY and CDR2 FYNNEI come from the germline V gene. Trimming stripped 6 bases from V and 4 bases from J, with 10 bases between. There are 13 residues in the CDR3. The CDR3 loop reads CASRPTGYNEQFF. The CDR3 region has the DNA TGTGCCAGCAGGCCGACAGGATACAATGAGCAGTTCTTC.

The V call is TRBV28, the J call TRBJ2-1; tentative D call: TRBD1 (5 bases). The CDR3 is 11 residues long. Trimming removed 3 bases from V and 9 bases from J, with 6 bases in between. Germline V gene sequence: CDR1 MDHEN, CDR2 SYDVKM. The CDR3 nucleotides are TGTGCCAGCAGTTTCCAGGGTGAGCAGTTCTTC. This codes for CASSFQGEQFF. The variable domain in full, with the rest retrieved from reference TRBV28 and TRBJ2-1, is DVKVTQSSRYLVKRTGEKVFLECVQDMDHENMFWYRQDPGLGLRLIYFSYDVKMKEKGDIPEGYSVSREKKERFSLILESASTNQTSMYLCASSFQGEQFFGPGTRLTVL.

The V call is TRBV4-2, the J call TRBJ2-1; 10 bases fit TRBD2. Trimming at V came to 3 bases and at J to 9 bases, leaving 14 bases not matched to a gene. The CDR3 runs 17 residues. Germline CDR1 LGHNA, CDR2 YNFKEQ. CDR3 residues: CASSQSVGSGRAGEQFF. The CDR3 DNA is TGTGCCAGCAGCCAGTCAGTGGGGAGCGGGAGGGCCGGTGAGCAGTTCTTC.

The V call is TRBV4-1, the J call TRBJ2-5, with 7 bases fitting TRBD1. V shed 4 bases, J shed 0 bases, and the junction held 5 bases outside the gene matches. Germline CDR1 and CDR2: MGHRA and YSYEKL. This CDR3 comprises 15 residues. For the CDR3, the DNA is TGCGCCAGCAGCCCAACGGGACAGTACCAAGAGACCCAGTACTTC. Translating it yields CASSPTGQYQETQYF.

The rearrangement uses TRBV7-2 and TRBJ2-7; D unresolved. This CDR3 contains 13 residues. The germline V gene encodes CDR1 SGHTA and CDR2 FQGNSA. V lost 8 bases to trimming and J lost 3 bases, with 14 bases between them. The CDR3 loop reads CASGKTADYEQYF. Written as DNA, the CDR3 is TGTGCCAGCGGCAAAACCGCGGACTACGAGCAGTACTTC.

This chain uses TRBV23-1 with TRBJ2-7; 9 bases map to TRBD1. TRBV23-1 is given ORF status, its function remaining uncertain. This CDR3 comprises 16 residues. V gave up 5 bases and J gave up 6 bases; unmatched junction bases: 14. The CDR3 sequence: CASSNRSGQGFFEQYF. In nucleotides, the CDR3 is TGCGCCAGCAGTAACCGTTCCGGACAGGGGTTCTTCGAGCAGTACTTC.

CDR3 DNA: TGTGCCAGCAGTTACTTTCGCCAAGAGACCCAGTACTTC. Its protein is CASSYFRQETQYF. The chain has TRBV6-6 and TRBJ2-5; D is uncertain. This CDR3 is built from 13 residues. Trimming cost V 1 base and J 1 base, with 4 bases left between them. The germline gives CDR1 MNHNY, CDR2 SVGAGI (reference sequence).

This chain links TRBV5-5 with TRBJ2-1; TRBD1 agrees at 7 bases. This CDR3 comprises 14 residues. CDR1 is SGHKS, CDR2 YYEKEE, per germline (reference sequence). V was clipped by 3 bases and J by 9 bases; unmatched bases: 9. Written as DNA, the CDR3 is TGTGCCAGCAGCTGGATAGGGACAGTCAGTGAGCAGTTCTTC. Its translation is CASSWIGTVSEQFF.

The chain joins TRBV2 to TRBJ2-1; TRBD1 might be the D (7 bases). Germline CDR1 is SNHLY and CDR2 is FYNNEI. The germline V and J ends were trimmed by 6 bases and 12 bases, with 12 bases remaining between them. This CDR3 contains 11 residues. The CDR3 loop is CASSYRGGQFF. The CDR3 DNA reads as TGTGCCAGCAGCTACAGGGGAGGGCAGTTCTTC.

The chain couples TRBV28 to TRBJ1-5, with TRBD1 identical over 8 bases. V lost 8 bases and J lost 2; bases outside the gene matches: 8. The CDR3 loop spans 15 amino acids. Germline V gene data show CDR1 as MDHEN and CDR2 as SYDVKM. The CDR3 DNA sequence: TGTGCCAGCCGCCGGGACAGGTTGGGCAATCAGCCCCAGCATTTT. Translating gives CASRRDRLGNQPQHF.

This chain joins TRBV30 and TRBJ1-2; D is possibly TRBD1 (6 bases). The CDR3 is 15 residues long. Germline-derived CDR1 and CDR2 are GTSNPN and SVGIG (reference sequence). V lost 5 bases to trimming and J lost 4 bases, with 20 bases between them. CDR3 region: CAWLGHAPPGYGYTF. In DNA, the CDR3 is TGTGCCTGGCTGGGACACGCACCTCCAGGCTATGGCTACACCTTC. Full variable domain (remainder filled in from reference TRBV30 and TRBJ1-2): SQTIHQWPATLVQPVGSPLSLECTVEGTSNPNLYWYRQAAGRGLQLLFYSVGIGQISSEVPQNLSASRPQDRQFILSSKKLLLSDSGFYLCAWLGHAPPGYGYTFGSGTRLTVV.

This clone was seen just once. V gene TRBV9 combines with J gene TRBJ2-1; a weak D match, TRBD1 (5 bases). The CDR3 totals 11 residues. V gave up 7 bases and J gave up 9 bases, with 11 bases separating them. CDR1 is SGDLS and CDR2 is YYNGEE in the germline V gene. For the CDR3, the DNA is TGTGCCAGCGGGTTTAGGGGTGAGCAGTTCTTC. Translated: CASGFRGEQFF.

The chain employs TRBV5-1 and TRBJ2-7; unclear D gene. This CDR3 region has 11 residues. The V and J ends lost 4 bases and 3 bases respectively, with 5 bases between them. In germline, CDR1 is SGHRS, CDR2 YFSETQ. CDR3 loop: CASSQDYEQYF. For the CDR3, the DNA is TGCGCCAGCAGCCAGGACTACGAGCAGTACTTC.